This passage covers 8 T cell receptor beta chains from one sample sequenced in a study of blood T cell repertoires in COVID-19 (dated by TCRdb to 2020 to 2022). Libraries were made using the immunoSEQ multiplex PCR assay. TCRdb retrieved this table from immuneACCESS and kept in-frame rearrangements only. Not all clones are present; in checked studies, unresolved V genes account for under half, and no reason is known for the remainder. Present in this sample are over 75,000 clones, more than 60% of which were seen just once. The ten most abundant clones make up 10% to 12% of the sample. Sequencing was carried out using peripheral blood. These receptors were taken from an older man with acute or convalescent COVID-19.

A single count supports this clone. This chain joins TRBV29-1 and TRBJ2-2; D not resolved. Germline CDR1 SQVTM, CDR2 ANQGSEA. The CDR3 is 14 amino acids. V was clipped by 4 bases and J by 0 bases, with 9 bases between them. The CDR3 DNA reads as TGCAGCGTTGGGCCCTTCGCGAACACCGGGGAGCTGTTTTTT. The encoded protein is CSVGPFANTGELFF.

The CDR3 coding sequence is TGTGCCACCGGGCGGGCAATGGACACTGAAGCTTTCTTT. As protein: CATGRAMDTEAFF. The genes are TRBV10-3 and TRBJ1-1; D gene uncertain. CDR1 ENHRY and CDR2 SYGVKD come from the germline V gene. This CDR3 is 13 amino acids long. V dropped 10 bases and J dropped 3 bases, with 15 bases sitting between them.

For this clone: Other DNA sequences in the sample encode the same CDR3. V is TRBV18 and J is TRBJ1-2, with 7 bases matching TRBD1. The V segment lost 2 bases and the J segment 6 bases; nucleotides outside the gene matches: 3. The CDR3 totals 13 residues. The V gene's germline CDR1 is KGHSH and CDR2 LQKENI. CDR3 sequence reads: CASSPRQGDGYTF. CDR3 bases: TGTGCCAGCTCACCAAGACAGGGTGATGGCTACACCTTC.

The V and J genes are TRBV29-1 and TRBJ1-2; 8 bases align to TRBD1. V was pared by 5 bases and J by 4 bases, with 3 bases of the junction left unmatched. The CDR3 runs 12 residues. Germline lookup yields CDR1 SQVTM and CDR2 ANQGSEA. DNA of the CDR3: TGCAGCGTTTATGGACAGGGCTATGGCTACACCTTC. This gives the protein CSVYGQGYGYTF.

The genes are TRBV7-9 and TRBJ1-5; D unresolved. V was clipped by 5 bases and J by 3 bases, with 5 bases between them. CDR1 and CDR2 from the germline V gene are SEHNR and FQNEAQ (reference sequence). This CDR3 spans 12 amino acids. CDR3 protein: CASSADNQPQHF. The CDR3 coding sequence is TGTGCCAGCAGCGCAGACAATCAGCCCCAGCATTTT.

The J gene is TRBJ1-4, the V gene TRBV25-1; D not certain. Trimming cost V 1 base and J 6 bases, with 18 bases left between them. The length of the CDR3 is 17 residues. CDR1 is MGHDK, CDR2 SYGVNS, per germline. Here the CDR3 reads CASSESPNGVKDEKLFF. CDR3 coding DNA: TGTGCCAGCAGTGAATCGCCAAACGGAGTTAAGGATGAAAAACTGTTTTTT.

The rearrangement links TRBV15 to TRBJ1-1; D might be TRBD1 (5 bases). CDR1 and CDR2 from the germline V gene are LNHNV and YYDKDF (reference sequence). The V gene lost 0 bases and the J gene lost 5 bases, with 16 bases spanning the gap. This CDR3 region has 16 residues. The chain's CDR3 is CATSRDAGRRETEAFF. The DNA for the CDR3 is TGTGCCACCAGCAGAGATGCGGGGCGCCGAGAGACTGAAGCTTTCTTT.

The chain joins TRBV27 to TRBJ2-7; 15 nucleotides line up with TRBD2. The CDR3 totals 17 residues. Trimming cost V 5 bases and J 0 bases; bases outside gene matches: 5. Germline loops: CDR1 MNHEY, CDR2 SMNVEV (reference sequence). The CDR3 loop reads CASSHGTSGGSSYEQYF. Written as DNA, the CDR3 is TGTGCCAGCAGTCACGGGACTAGCGGGGGGAGCTCCTACGAGCAGTACTTC.